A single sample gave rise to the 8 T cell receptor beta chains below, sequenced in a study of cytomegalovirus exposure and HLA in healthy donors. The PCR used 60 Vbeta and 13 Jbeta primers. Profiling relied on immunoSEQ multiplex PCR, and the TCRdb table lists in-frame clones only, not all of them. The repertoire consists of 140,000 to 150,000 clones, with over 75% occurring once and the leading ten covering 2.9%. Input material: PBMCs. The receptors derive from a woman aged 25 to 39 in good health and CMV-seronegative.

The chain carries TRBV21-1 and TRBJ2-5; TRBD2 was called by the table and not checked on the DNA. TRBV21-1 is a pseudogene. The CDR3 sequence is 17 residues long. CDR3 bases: TGTGCCAGCAGCATTGAGGCCAGCGGGGGGGCAGGGGAGACCCAGTACTTC. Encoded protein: CASSIEASGGAGETQYF.

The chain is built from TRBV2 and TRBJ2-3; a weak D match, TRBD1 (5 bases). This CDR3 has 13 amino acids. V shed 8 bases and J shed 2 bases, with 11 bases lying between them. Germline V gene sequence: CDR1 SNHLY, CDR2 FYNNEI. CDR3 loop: CASLRGSTDTQYF. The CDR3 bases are TGTGCCAGCCTAAGGGGATCCACAGATACGCAGTATTTT.

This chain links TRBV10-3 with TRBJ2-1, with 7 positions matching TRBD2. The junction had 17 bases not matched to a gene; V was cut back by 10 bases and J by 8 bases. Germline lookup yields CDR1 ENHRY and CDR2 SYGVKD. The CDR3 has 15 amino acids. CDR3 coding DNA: TGTGCCAGCCTCGATACCTCGGGAGGTAGAGATGAGCAGTTCTTC. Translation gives CASLDTSGGRDEQFF.

The CDR3 here is CASSLNTGGGYTF. The DNA for the CDR3 is TGTGCCAGCAGCTTGAATACAGGGGGTGGCTACACCTTC. The chain is built from TRBV11-2 and TRBJ1-2; TRBD1 aligns across 8 bases. Unmatched junction bases numbered 4, after V lost 3 bases and J lost 7 bases. The CDR3 is made up of 13 amino acids. Germline V gene lookup returns CDR1 SGHAT and CDR2 FQNNGV.

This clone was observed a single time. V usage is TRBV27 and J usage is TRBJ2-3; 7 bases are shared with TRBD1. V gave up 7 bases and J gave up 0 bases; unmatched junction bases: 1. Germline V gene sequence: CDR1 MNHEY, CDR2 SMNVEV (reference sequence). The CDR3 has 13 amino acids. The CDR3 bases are TGTGCCAGCAAGACAGGGAGCACAGATACGCAGTATTTT. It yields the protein CASKTGSTDTQYF.

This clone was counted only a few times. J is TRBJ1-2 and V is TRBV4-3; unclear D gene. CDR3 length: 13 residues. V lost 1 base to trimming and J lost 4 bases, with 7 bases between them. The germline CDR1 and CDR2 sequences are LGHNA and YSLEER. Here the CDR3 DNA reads TGCGCCAGCAGCCAAGCCCTCGGCTATGGCTACACCTTC. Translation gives CASSQALGYGYTF.

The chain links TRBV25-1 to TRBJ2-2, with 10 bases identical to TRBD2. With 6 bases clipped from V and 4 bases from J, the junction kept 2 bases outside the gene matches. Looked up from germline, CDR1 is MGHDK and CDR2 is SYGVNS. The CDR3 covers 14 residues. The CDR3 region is CASRGTSATGELFF. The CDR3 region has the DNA TGTGCCAGCAGAGGGACTAGCGCCACCGGGGAGCTGTTTTTT.

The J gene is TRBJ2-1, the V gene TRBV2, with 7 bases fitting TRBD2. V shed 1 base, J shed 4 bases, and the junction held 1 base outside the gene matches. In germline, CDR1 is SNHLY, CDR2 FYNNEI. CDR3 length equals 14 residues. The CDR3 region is CASSEGDYYNEQFF. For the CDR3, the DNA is TGTGCCAGCAGTGAAGGGGACTATTACAATGAGCAGTTCTTC.